The 23 T cell receptor beta chains given below trace back to one sample, sequenced in a study of tumor-infiltrating lymphocytes in primary liver carcinoma. TCR beta cDNA was reverse-transcribed from 500 ng of total RNA. The reaction used a constant-region primer and ProtoScript II reverse transcriptase. ARM-PCR was slightly modified, and three nested multiplex PCR rounds with it gave rise to the TCR beta libraries. The two initial PCR rounds, approximately 10 cycles each, used TRBV1-TRBV30 forward and C-beta reverse primers. TCRdb used MiXCR to reprocess the multiplex PCR reads, holding one entry per CDR3 protein. The sample holds roughly 330,000 distinct CDR3 sequences, 65% seen once. For blood RNA, unsorted whole blood served as the source, and germline DNA was extracted too. The specimen was peripheral blood. Source of these receptors: a man aged 35-49 years with primary liver carcinoma and hepatitis B virus infection.

A single count supports this clonotype. A much larger clone lies one base from this, so it may be a read error. The chain employs TRBV19 and TRBJ2-2; D perhaps matches TRBD1 (6 bases). Trimming removed 4 bases from V and 4 bases from J, with 13 bases in between. The CDR3 loop spans 15 amino acids. The germline gives CDR1 LNHDA, CDR2 SQIVND (reference sequence). The chain's CDR3 is CASSRQDRSTGELFF. DNA of the CDR3: TGTGCCAGTAGTAGACAGGATAGGAGCACCGGGGAGCTGTTTTTT.

The chain couples TRBV28 to TRBJ2-1; the D gene could be TRBD1 or TRBD2 (5 bases each). The CDR3 has 14 amino acids. CDR1 and CDR2 (germline): MDHEN, SYDVKM. The ends were cut back, 6 bases at V and 2 bases at J, with 11 bases in the middle. The CDR3 region is CASRGDGPYNEQFF. In DNA, the CDR3 is TGTGCCAGCAGGGGGGACGGACCCTACAATGAGCAGTTCTTC.

As regards this clonotype: Sequence at one end of the junction differs from germline and may be a read error. The rearrangement links TRBV11-1 to TRBJ2-7; D possibly corresponds to TRBD2 (5 bases). The CDR3 runs 18 residues. In germline, CDR1 is SGHAT, CDR2 FQDESV (reference sequence). Here the CDR3 reads CAISLDGLALAVLYEQYF. The CDR3, as DNA: TGTGCCATCAGCTTAGATGGTTTAGCGCTGGCGGTCCTCTACGAGCAGTACTTC.

The chain recombines TRBV5-1 with TRBJ2-5; D might be TRBD1 (6 bases). In germline, CDR1 is SGHRS, CDR2 YFSETQ. The V end lost 5 bases, the J end lost 5 bases, and 25 bases lay between the germline ends. The CDR3 length is 17 residues. The CDR3 spells CASSDNPGHPSRETQYF. CDR3 DNA: TGCGCCAGCAGTGACAACCCGGGACACCCCTCGCGGGAGACCCAGTACTTC.

This chain joins TRBV9 and TRBJ1-5; D is unclear. The CDR3 runs 14 residues. CDR1 is SGDLS and CDR2 is YYNGEE in the germline V gene. Trimming left V 0 bases short and J 4 bases short, with 8 bases between. The CDR3: CASSVGSGNQPQHF. CDR3 coding DNA: TGTGCCAGCAGCGTAGGATCAGGAAATCAGCCCCAGCATTTT.

The V call is TRBV5-4, the J call TRBJ2-1; 9 bases fit TRBD2. Trimming at V came to 4 bases and at J to 7 bases, leaving 15 bases not matched to a gene. The CDR3 contains 17 residues. The germline V gene has CDR1 SGHNT and CDR2 YYREEE (reference sequence). CDR3 in DNA: TGTGCCAGCAGCCTTTCACGGAGTAGCGGGAGATCTAATGAGCAGTTCTTC. This encodes CASSLSRSSGRSNEQFF.

A remark on this clonotype: A clone one base away is much larger, so this may be a read error. The chain combines TRBV4-3 with TRBJ2-2; D may be TRBD1 (6 bases). Germline V lookup: CDR1 LGHNA, CDR2 YSLEER. The CDR3 is 15 residues long. The CDR3 sequence: CASNQYRAGTGELFF. CDR3 coding DNA: TGCGCCAGCAACCAATACAGGGCCGGCACCGGGGAGCTGTTTTTT.

This clonotype has a single count. One end of the junction does not line up with germline, which may come from a read error. The CDR3 is CDSSQQGIGELFF. CDR3 nucleotides: TGTGACAGCAGTCAACAGGGTATCGGGGAGCTGTTTTTT. This chain connects TRBV11-2 to TRBJ2-2; D might be TRBD1 (6 bases). The CDR3 is 13 residues long. Germline-derived CDR1 and CDR2 are SGHAT and FQNNGV.

A note on this clonotype: A much larger clone differs by one base, so this may be a read error. The genes are TRBV29-1 and TRBJ2-5, with D tentatively TRBD1 (5 bases). This CDR3 comprises 15 residues. Trimming removed 2 bases from V and 9 bases from J, with 22 bases in between. Germline V gives CDR1 SQVTM, CDR2 ANQGSEA. The CDR3 reads CSVEWGPRREIAQYF. For the CDR3, the DNA is TGCAGCGTTGAATGGGGCCCCAGGAGAGAGATCGCCCAGTACTTC.

This clonotype was recorded only once. Its ends do not fully match the called genes, so a read error is possible. V gene TRBV7-2 combines with J gene TRBJ2-7; 8 nucleotides align to TRBD2. The CDR3 covers 16 residues. CDR1 and CDR2 from the germline V gene are SGHTA and FQGNSA. The CDR3 DNA sequence: TGTGCCAACAGCTCCTCCTTTGGACTAGCTTCCTACGAGCAGTACTTC. This gives the protein CANSSSFGLASYEQYF.

About this clonotype itself: The junction differs from germline at one of its ends, possibly a read error. CDR3 protein: CANSSALNQPQHF. As DNA, the CDR3 is TGTGCCAATAGTTCGGCGCTCAATCAGCCCCAGCATTTT. V usage is TRBV19 and J usage is TRBJ1-5; D is uncertain. CDR1 and CDR2 from the germline V gene are LNHDA and SQIVND (reference sequence). This CDR3 spans 13 amino acids.

As to this clonotype: A much larger clone is a single base away; this may be a read error. The V gene is TRBV6-1, the J gene TRBJ2-1; D remains ambiguous. CDR3 length: 13 amino acids. CDR1 is MNHNS and CDR2 is SASEGT in the germline V gene. Trimming took off 6 bases at V and 8 bases at J, with 14 bases between the two ends. The CDR3 DNA reads TGTGCCAGCAGACGCAACTGGGTGGATGAGCAGTTCTTC. Residues: CASRRNWVDEQFF.

CDR3 DNA sequence: TGTGCCAACAACTTAACTAGCGGGACCCTCTCCTACGAGCAGTACTTC. It is translated as CANNLTSGTLSYEQYF. The chain combines TRBV11-2 with TRBJ2-7; 10 positions agree with TRBD2. CDR1 and CDR2 from the germline V gene are SGHAT and FQNNGV. This CDR3 has 16 residues. J gave up 0 bases and V 10 bases, and 12 bases lay outside the gene matches.

The CDR3 here is CASSGAPGNQPQHF. CDR3 nucleotides: TGTGCCAGCAGTGGGGCCCCCGGGAATCAGCCCCAGCATTTT. The chain carries TRBV6-2 or TRBV6-3 and TRBJ1-5; maybe TRBD1 (5 bases). Germline V lookup: CDR1 MNHEY, CDR2 SVGEGT. V shed 5 bases and J shed 4 bases, with 12 bases lying between them. This CDR3 is 14 amino acids long.

The chain is built from TRBV7-8 and TRBJ2-2, with a possible D match to TRBD1 (6 bases). Deletions cut 4 bases from V and 5 bases from J, with 14 bases between. The CDR3 has 15 amino acids. Germline CDR1 SGHVS, CDR2 FQNEAQ. Here the CDR3 DNA reads TGTGCCAGCAGCTCTACAGGTGGACAGACCGGGGAGCTGTTTTTT. This codes for CASSSTGGQTGELFF.

Notes on this clonotype: Likely a read error: the CDR3 ends without its conserved phenylalanine or tryptophan. The rearrangement joins TRBV11-2 to TRBJ2-5; 13 nucleotides agree with TRBD2. The CDR3 loop spans 16 amino acids. V was clipped by 7 bases and J by 7 bases; unmatched bases: 12. Germline V gene sequence: CDR1 SGHAT, CDR2 FQNNGV. This chain's CDR3 is CASISTSGRVPGTQYY. Here the CDR3 DNA reads TGTGCCAGCATCTCTACTAGCGGGAGGGTCCCGGGGACCCAGTACTAC.

This clonotype has at least ten counts. The genes are TRBV10-1 and TRBJ1-5, with D hard to call. This CDR3 region has 13 residues. The germline CDR1 and CDR2 sequences are WNHNN and SYGVQD (reference sequence). The V end was cut by 0 bases, the J end by 9 bases, with 9 bases between. The CDR3 nucleotides read TGCGCCAGCAGTGAGTCGATTCGGGGGCCCCAGCATTTT. Translation: CASSESIRGPQHF.

This clonotype has only a few counts. The chain uses TRBV30 and TRBJ2-3; unclear D gene. Germline CDR1 and CDR2: GTSNPN and SVGIG (reference sequence). V was shortened by 0 bases and J by 4 bases, with 14 bases between the two germline ends. This CDR3 contains 15 residues. CDR3 loop: CAWSVNILGPDTQYF. CDR3 bases: TGTGCCTGGAGTGTGAACATCCTAGGGCCAGATACGCAGTATTTT. Full variable domain (rest looked up from reference TRBV30 and TRBJ2-3): SQTIHQWPATLVQPVGSPLSLECTVEGTSNPNLYWYRQAAGRGLQLLFYSVGIGQISSEVPQNLSASRPQDRQFILSSKKLLLSDSGFYLCAWSVNILGPDTQYFGPGTRLTVL.

This clonotype was detected once. Here the CDR3 omits its conserved ending phenylalanine or tryptophan, so a read error is the likely source. The DNA is left out, because the CDR3 cannot be placed on it with certainty; the CDR3 is given as TCRdb lists it. This chain links TRBV5-4 with TRBJ2-1; TRBD2 is taken as the D call from the table, unchecked against the DNA. The CDR3 spans 14 amino acids, including both terminal residues. Germline V gives CDR1 SGHNT, CDR2 YYREEE (reference sequence). This CDR3 is CASSTDGRVNEQFS.

As for this clonotype: The germline gene is not matched at one end of the junction; a read error may be the cause. This sequence joins TRBV4-1 and TRBJ1-1; D is undetermined. The CDR3 sequence is 13 residues long. From germline, CDR1 is MGHRA and CDR2 YSYEKL. The CDR3 DNA follows: TGCGCAAGCATCCAAGATGGGTACACTGAAGCTTTCTTT. This codes for CASIQDGYTEAFF.

The chain's CDR3 is CASSTQGDTRNEQYF. CDR3 DNA: TGTGCCAGCAGTACTCAGGGTGATACTCGCAATGAGCAGTACTTC. The V gene is TRBV6-4, the J gene TRBJ2-1; perhaps TRBD1 as D (5 bases). The J call could be wrong; TRBJ2-7 is a better fit for the DNA end. Germline V gene lookup returns CDR1 MRHNA and CDR2 SNTAGT. This CDR3 region has 15 residues.

A remark on this clonotype: One end of the junction fails to match germline, which may point to a read error. J is TRBJ2-1 and V is TRBV6-2 or TRBV6-3; 15 bases are shared with TRBD2. CDR3 length: 18 residues. In germline, CDR1 is MNHEY, CDR2 SVGEGT. This chain's CDR3 is CACSYGLAGGPSYNEQFF. CDR3 nucleotide sequence: TGTGCCTGCAGTTATGGACTAGCGGGAGGGCCCTCCTACAATGAGCAGTTCTTC.

Regarding this clonotype: The junction departs from the called germline gene at one end, perhaps through a read error. The J gene is TRBJ1-2, the V gene TRBV28, with 9 bases that match TRBD1. The CDR3 is made up of 13 amino acids. CDR1 and CDR2 (germline): MDHEN, SYDVKM. DNA for the CDR3: TGTACCAGCAGGACAGGGGCAAGCTATGGCTACACCTTC. This codes for CTSRTGASYGYTF.